A selection of T cell receptor beta chains follows, all from one sample in a study of T-cell memory formation after mild COVID-19. TCRdb processed the 5' RACE reads anew with MiXCR; each CDR3 protein has one entry. The sample comprises 45,000 to 65,000 distinct CDR3 sequences, 8% to 10% of which are singletons, and about 1.1% rests with the top ten. Sequencing was carried out using PBMCs or a T cell subset sorted from them (not recorded which). The source of these receptors is a man between 18 and 35 years old who had mild COVID-19 (a few samples of this study predate the infection). Cell type and time point are not known. Both conserved end residues are trimmed from each CDR3. Only part of the rows carry a size: once, few, many, or a class if the clone is expanded.

V gene: TRBV4-2; clone size: .; CDR3 protein: ASSQRGEDTQY
V gene: TRBV7-3; clone size: .; CDR3 protein: ASSLGQGETEAF
V gene: TRBV7-2; clone size: few; CDR3 protein: ASSLRDRGNEKLF
V gene: TRBV5-5; clone size: many; CDR3 protein: ASRRTGSPGELF
V gene: TRBV5-1; clone size: .; CDR3 protein: ASSLASLSETQY
V gene: TRBV7-3; clone size: few; CDR3 protein: ASSLGREDIQY
V gene: TRBV14; clone size: .; CDR3 protein: ASSQRGGQTEAF
V gene: TRBV9; clone size: .; CDR3 protein: ASSRGESNEKLF
V gene: TRBV4-2; clone size: .; CDR3 protein: ASSQEAGYGYT
V gene: TRBV18; clone size: few; CDR3 protein: ASSPRGVSFGANVLT
V gene: TRBV27; clone size: .; CDR3 protein: ASSVSAADSRLYGYT
V gene: TRBV10-2; clone size: many; CDR3 protein: ASSESWKRQDTQY
V gene: TRBV7-8; clone size: many; CDR3 protein: ASSFQQGLRAETQY
V gene: TRBV5-1; clone size: .; CDR3 protein: ASSSLTTGTSYNEQF